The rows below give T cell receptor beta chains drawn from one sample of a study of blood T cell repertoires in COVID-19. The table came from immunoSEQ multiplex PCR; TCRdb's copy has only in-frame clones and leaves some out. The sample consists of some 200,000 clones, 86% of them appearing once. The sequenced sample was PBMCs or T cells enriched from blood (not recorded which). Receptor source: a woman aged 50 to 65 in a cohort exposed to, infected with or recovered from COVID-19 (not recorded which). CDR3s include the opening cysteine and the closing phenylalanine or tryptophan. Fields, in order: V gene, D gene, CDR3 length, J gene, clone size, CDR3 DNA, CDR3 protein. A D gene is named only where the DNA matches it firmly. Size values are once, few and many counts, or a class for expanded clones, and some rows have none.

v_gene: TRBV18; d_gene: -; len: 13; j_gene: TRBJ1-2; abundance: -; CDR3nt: TGTGCCAGCTCACCTCAGGGGAACTATGGCTACACCTTC; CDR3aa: CASSPQGNYGYTF
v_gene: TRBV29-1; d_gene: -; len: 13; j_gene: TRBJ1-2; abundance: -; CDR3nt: TGCAGCGTGATCCGGGACACTGGCGATGGCTACACCTTC; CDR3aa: CSVIRDTGDGYTF
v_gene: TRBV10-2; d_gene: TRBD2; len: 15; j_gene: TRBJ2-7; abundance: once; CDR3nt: TGCGCCAGCAGCCACCATCTAGCGGACCATGACGAGCAGTACTTC; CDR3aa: CASSHHLADHDEQYF
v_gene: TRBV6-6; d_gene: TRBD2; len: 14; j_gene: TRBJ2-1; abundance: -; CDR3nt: TGTGCCAGCAGCATAGCGGGGGGCTACAATGAGCAGTTCTTC; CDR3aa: CASSIAGGYNEQFF
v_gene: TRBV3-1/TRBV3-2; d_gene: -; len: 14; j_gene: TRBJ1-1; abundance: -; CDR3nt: TGTGCCAGCAGCTATACCTTTCAGGGCACTGAAGCTTTCTTT; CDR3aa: CASSYTFQGTEAFF
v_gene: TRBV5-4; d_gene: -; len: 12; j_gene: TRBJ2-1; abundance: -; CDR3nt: TGTGCCAGCAGCTTGGAGGGGGGGGTGCAGTTCTTC; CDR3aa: CASSLEGGVQFF
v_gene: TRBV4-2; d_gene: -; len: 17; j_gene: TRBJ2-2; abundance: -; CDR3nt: TGTGCCAGCAGCCAAGATTGGGGCCCGCGGAACACCGGGGAGCTGTTTTTT; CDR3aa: CASSQDWGPRNTGELFF
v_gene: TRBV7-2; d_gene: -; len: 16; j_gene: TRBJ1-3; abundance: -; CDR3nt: TGTGCCAGCAGCTTAGAAGTCGGGGGGTCTGGAAACACCATATATTTT; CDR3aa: CASSLEVGGSGNTIYF
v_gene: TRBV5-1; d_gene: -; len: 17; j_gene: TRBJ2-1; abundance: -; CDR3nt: TGCGCCAGCAGCTTGGCCCCAGGGGAATATAGTTACAATGAGCAGTTCTTC; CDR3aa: CASSLAPGEYSYNEQFF
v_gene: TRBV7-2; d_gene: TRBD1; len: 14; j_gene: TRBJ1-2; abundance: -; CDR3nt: TGTGCCAGCAGCTTAGTGCAGGGGGACTATGGCTACACCTTC; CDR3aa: CASSLVQGDYGYTF
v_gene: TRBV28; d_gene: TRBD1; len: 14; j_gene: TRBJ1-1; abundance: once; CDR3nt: TGTGCCAGCAGTTCCCCCGGGACAGTCACTGAAGCTTTCTTT; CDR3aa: CASSSPGTVTEAFF
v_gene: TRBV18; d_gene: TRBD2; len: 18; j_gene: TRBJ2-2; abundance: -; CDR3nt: TGTGCCAGCTCACCACGACTAGCGGGGGGGCTCCGAACCGGGGAGCTGTTTTTT; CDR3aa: CASSPRLAGGLRTGELFF
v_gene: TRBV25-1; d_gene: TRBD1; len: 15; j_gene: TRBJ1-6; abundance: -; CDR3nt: TGTGCCAGCAGTCCCTCGGACAGGGGTAGTTCACCCCTCCACTTT; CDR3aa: CASSPSDRGSSPLHF
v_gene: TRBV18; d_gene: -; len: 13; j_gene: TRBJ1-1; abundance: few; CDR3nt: TGTGCCAGCTCGGGTCCAGGGAACACTGAAGCTTTCTTT; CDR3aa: CASSGPGNTEAFF
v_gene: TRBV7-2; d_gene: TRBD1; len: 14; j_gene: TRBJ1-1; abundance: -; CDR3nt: TGTGCCAGCAGCTCCGACAGGGGGAACACTGAAGCTTTCTTT; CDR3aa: CASSSDRGNTEAFF
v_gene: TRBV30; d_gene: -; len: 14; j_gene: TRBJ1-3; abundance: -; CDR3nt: TGTGCCTGGAGTGATCGGGGGATGCGAAACACCATATATTTT; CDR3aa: CAWSDRGMRNTIYF
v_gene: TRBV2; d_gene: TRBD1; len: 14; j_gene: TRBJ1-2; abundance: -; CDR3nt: TGTGCCAGCAGTCAAAAACAGGGGGCGGGTGGCTACACCTTC; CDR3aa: CASSQKQGAGGYTF
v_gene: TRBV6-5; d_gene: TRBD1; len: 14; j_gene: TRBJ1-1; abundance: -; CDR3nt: TGTGCCAGCAGCGGACAGGGCCCGAACACTGAAGCTTTCTTT; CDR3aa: CASSGQGPNTEAFF
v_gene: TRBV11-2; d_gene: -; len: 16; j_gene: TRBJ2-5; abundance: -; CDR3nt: TGTGCCAGCAGCGCACCGGGAAGGAGTTTTAGAAAGACCCAGTACTTC; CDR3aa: CASSAPGRSFRKTQYF
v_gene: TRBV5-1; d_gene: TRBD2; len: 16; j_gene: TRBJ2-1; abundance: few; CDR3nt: TGCGCCAGCAGCTCGAGCGGGGGGGCATCCTACAATGAGCAGTTCTTC; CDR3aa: CASSSSGGASYNEQFF
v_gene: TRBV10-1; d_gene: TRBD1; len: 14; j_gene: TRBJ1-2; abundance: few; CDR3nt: TGCGCCAGCAGTGAGTGGACAGGATGCTATGGCTACACCTTC; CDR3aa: CASSEWTGCYGYTF
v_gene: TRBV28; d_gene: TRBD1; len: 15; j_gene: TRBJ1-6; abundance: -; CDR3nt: TGTGCCAGCAGTGTTACCGGACAGGGAAATTCACCCCTCCACTTT; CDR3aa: CASSVTGQGNSPLHF
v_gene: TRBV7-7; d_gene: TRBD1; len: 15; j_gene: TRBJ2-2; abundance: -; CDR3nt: TGTGCTAGCAGCCCACAGGGGGCGCGCACCGGGGAGCTGTTTTTT; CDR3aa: CASSPQGARTGELFF